The 31 T cell receptor beta chains given below trace back to one sample, sequenced in a study of blood T cell repertoires in COVID-19. Measured with immunoSEQ multiplex PCR; TCRdb has only the in-frame clones, and not every one. This table has under 300,000 clones, approximately 78% appearing once. The source material was peripheral blood. The origin of the receptors is a woman between 55 and 75 years old with active or convalescent COVID-19.

The rearrangement joins TRBV4-3 to TRBJ2-5; 15 nucleotides agree with TRBD2. CDR3 length equals 18 residues. Trimming at V came to 1 base and at J to 4 bases, leaving 7 bases not matched to a gene. Germline lookup yields CDR1 LGHNA and CDR2 YSLEER. This CDR3 is CASSQGGGLAGGVETQYF. For the CDR3, the DNA is TGCGCCAGCAGCCAAGGAGGGGGACTAGCGGGGGGTGTAGAGACCCAGTACTTC.

The chain carries TRBV11-2 and TRBJ2-1; 8 bases are shared with TRBD1. Germline trimming cut 1 base from V and 1 base from J; bases unmatched to any gene: 3. This CDR3 region has 16 residues. Per germline, CDR1 SGHAT and CDR2 FQNNGV. CDR3 protein: CASSLGQGRSYNEQFF. In DNA form, the CDR3 reads TGTGCCAGCAGCTTAGGACAGGGGAGGTCCTACAATGAGCAGTTCTTC.

This chain uses TRBV9 with TRBJ2-5; D perhaps matches TRBD1 (6 bases). V was cut by 0 bases and J by 5 bases, with 11 bases left in between. The germline V gene has CDR1 SGDLS and CDR2 YYNGEE. This CDR3 is 14 amino acids long. In DNA form, the CDR3 reads TGTGCCAGCAGCGTAGGTTGGGGGCGGGAGACCCAGTACTTC. Its translation: CASSVGWGRETQYF.

CDR3 coding DNA: TGTGCCAGCAGGGGGATGGAGGGGCGCACAGATACGCAGTATTTT. Protein product: CASRGMEGRTDTQYF. This chain uses TRBV2 with TRBJ2-3, with D possibly TRBD2 on 6 matching bases. The CDR3 is 15 residues long. V shed 6 bases and J shed 1 base, with 14 bases lying between them. Germline lookup yields CDR1 SNHLY and CDR2 FYNNEI.

The rearrangement joins TRBV13 to TRBJ2-7, with D maybe TRBD2 (6 bases). The germline V and J ends were trimmed by 3 bases and 6 bases, with 15 bases remaining between them. The V gene's germline CDR1 is PRHDT and CDR2 FYEKMQ (reference sequence). The CDR3 runs 14 residues. The CDR3 nucleotides are TGTGCCAGCAGCTTGAGTGGGGACTCCCTCGAGCAGTACTTC. It encodes CASSLSGDSLEQYF.

V is TRBV30 and J is TRBJ2-5, with unresolved D. Germline-derived CDR1 and CDR2 are GTSNPN and SVGIG (reference sequence). The CDR3 length is 13 residues. V lost 2 bases and J 4 bases, leaving 11 bases between the germline ends. Here the CDR3 DNA reads TGTGCCTGGAGTCTCCGGGTGAGAGAGACCCAGTACTTC. Amino acids: CAWSLRVRETQYF.

The chain joins TRBV14 to TRBJ2-5, with D maybe TRBD2 (7 bases). The CDR3 totals 16 residues. The V and J ends lost 3 bases and 0 bases respectively, with 14 bases between them. Germline lookup yields CDR1 SGHDN and CDR2 FVKESK. The CDR3 DNA reads TGTGCCAGCAGCCATCGGGCGGGGGCGTACCAAGAGACCCAGTACTTC. It encodes CASSHRAGAYQETQYF.

This chain joins TRBV7-9 and TRBJ2-5; 8 positions agree with TRBD2. The CDR3 has 14 amino acids. Germline CDR1 SEHNR, CDR2 FQNEAQ (reference sequence). V dropped 1 base and J dropped 4; count of bases not matched to a gene: 2. CDR3 sequence reads: CASSLGLAGETQYF. CDR3 bases: TGTGCCAGCAGCTTAGGCCTAGCGGGAGAGACCCAGTACTTC. The variable domain in full, completed from reference TRBV7-9 and TRBJ2-5, reads DTGVSQNPRHKITKRGQNVTFRCDPISEHNRLYWYRQTLGQGPEFLTYFQNEAQLEKSRLLSDRFSAERPKGSFSTLEIQRTEQGDSAMYLCASSLGLAGETQYFGPGTRLLVL.

The J gene is TRBJ1-2, the V gene TRBV5-5, with D unclear. V lost 4 bases to trimming and J lost 2 bases, with 12 bases between them. Germline V CDR1 and CDR2: SGHKS, YYEKEE (reference sequence). The CDR3 consists of 14 residues. CDR3 residues: CASSPRDGNYGYTF. The CDR3 DNA reads TGTGCCAGCAGCCCACGGGATGGGAACTATGGCTACACCTTC.

The chain recombines TRBV7-3 with TRBJ2-2; 8 positions agree with TRBD2. This CDR3 has 15 residues. Per the germline V gene, CDR1 is SGHTA and CDR2 is FQGTGA. The junction had 3 bases not matched to a gene; V was cut back by 5 bases and J by 1 base. The CDR3 DNA reads as TGTGCCAGCAGCGCTACTAGCGGGAACACCGGGGAGCTGTTTTTT. This translates into CASSATSGNTGELFF. The full variable domain, completed using reference TRBV7-3 and TRBJ2-2, is GAGVSQTPSNKVTEKGKYVELRCDPISGHTALYWYRQSLGQGPEFLIYFQGTGAADDSGLPNDRFFAVRPEGSVSTLKIQRTERGDSAVYLCASSATSGNTGELFFGEGSRLTVL.

The V gene is TRBV29-1, the J gene TRBJ2-2, with D possibly matching TRBD1 (6 bases). Germline-derived CDR1 and CDR2 are SQVTM and ANQGSEA. The CDR3 extends over 13 amino acids. V was shortened by 5 bases and J by 1 base, with 8 bases between the two germline ends. The CDR3 DNA reads as TGCAGCGTTCAACAGGGGAACACCGGGGAGCTGTTTTTT. Protein product: CSVQQGNTGELFF.

V and J are TRBV27 and TRBJ2-1; a weak D match, TRBD2 (7 bases). Between the trimmed V and J ends, which lost 5 bases and 7 bases, there was a span of 15 bases. Germline values: CDR1 MNHEY, CDR2 SMNVEV (reference sequence). This CDR3 spans 14 amino acids. The CDR3 DNA is TGTGCCAGCAGTATGATAGGGGGGGCGAATGAGCAGTTCTTC. It codes for CASSMIGGANEQFF.

The V call is TRBV7-9, the J call TRBJ1-4; possible D gene TRBD1, 5 bases. V was pared by 5 bases and J by 11 bases, with 12 bases between. The germline V gene encodes CDR1 SEHNR and CDR2 FQNEAQ (reference sequence). CDR3 length: 12 amino acids. CDR3 in amino acids: CASSQGVGKLFF. The CDR3 bases are TGTGCCAGCAGCCAAGGGGTTGGGAAACTGTTTTTT.

The chain carries TRBV7-3 and TRBJ2-7, with D possibly being TRBD1 (6 bases). The ends were cut back, 5 bases at V and 6 bases at J, with 8 bases in the middle. The germline V gene has CDR1 SGHTA and CDR2 FQGTGA. CDR3 length: 11 residues. This chain's CDR3 is CASSTGREQYF. CDR3 DNA sequence: TGTGCCAGCAGCACAGGGCGCGAGCAGTACTTC.

This chain uses TRBV27 with TRBJ2-7; 10 positions agree with TRBD1. The germline gives CDR1 MNHEY, CDR2 SMNVEV (reference sequence). The V gene end was trimmed by 3 bases and the J gene end by 3 bases; junction bases not matched to a gene: 20. The CDR3 runs 20 residues. Written as DNA, the CDR3 is TGTGCCAGCAGTTTCGGGGGCCGGGACAGGGGATCTTCCTCGAACTACGAGCAGTACTTC. Protein product: CASSFGGRDRGSSSNYEQYF.

This clone came up a few times. The chain couples TRBV5-5 to TRBJ1-1; D gene uncertain. The length of the CDR3 is 16 residues. V was pared by 0 bases and J by 1 base, with 13 bases between. Looked up from germline, CDR1 is SGHKS and CDR2 is YYEKEE (reference sequence). CDR3 coding DNA: TGTGCCAGCAGCTTGGTCTCAGGCCTGCGGAACACTGAAGCTTTCTTT. This codes for CASSLVSGLRNTEAFF.

This clone is a singleton in its sample. The chain carries TRBV6-6 and TRBJ2-5; TRBD1 might be the D (6 bases). This CDR3 comprises 13 residues. Trimming left V 5 bases short and J 5 bases short, with 12 bases between. Germline CDR1 and CDR2: MNHNY and SVGAGI (reference sequence). CDR3 sequence reads: CASSPQGMETQYF. CDR3 coding DNA: TGTGCCAGCAGTCCCCAGGGGATGGAGACCCAGTACTTC.

The chain employs TRBV5-1 and TRBJ2-5; TRBD2 agrees at 7 bases. After removal of 3 bases from V and 4 bases from J, the junction contained 3 bases not matched to a gene. The CDR3 covers 13 residues. Germline loops: CDR1 SGHRS, CDR2 YFSETQ. DNA of the CDR3: TGCGCCAGCAGCTCAAAGCGGGGAGAGACCCAGTACTTC. Translated, it gives CASSSKRGETQYF.

The V call is TRBV7-6, the J call TRBJ1-2; 9 nucleotides agree with TRBD1. V gave up 5 bases and J gave up 2 bases; unmatched junction bases: 6. The germline CDR1 and CDR2 sequences are SGHVS and FNYEAQ. This CDR3 contains 15 residues. The CDR3 protein is CASSPRTGANYGYTF. DNA of the CDR3: TGTGCCAGCAGCCCGAGGACAGGGGCGAACTATGGCTACACCTTC.

The rearrangement uses TRBV18 and TRBJ2-7; 11 nucleotides agree with TRBD1. This CDR3 spans 18 amino acids. V lost 3 bases to trimming and J lost 4 bases; unmatched junction nucleotides: 14. In germline, CDR1 is KGHSH, CDR2 LQKENI. The CDR3 sequence is CASSPQAVGTGGLYEQYF. CDR3 in DNA: TGTGCCAGCTCACCGCAGGCCGTCGGGACAGGGGGGTTGTACGAGCAGTACTTC.

This clone has a handful of counts. This chain joins TRBV9 and TRBJ2-5; 10 nucleotides agree with TRBD2. Germline V CDR1 and CDR2: SGDLS, YYNGEE. The trim removed 3 bases at V and 3 bases at J, leaving 5 bases unmatched. CDR3 length equals 15 residues. CDR3 sequence reads: CASSGSGGFEETQYF. In nucleotides, the CDR3 is TGTGCCAGCAGCGGTAGCGGGGGGTTTGAAGAGACCCAGTACTTC.

The V gene is TRBV30, the J gene TRBJ1-5, with 7 bases fitting TRBD1. The V segment lost 3 bases and the J segment 6 bases; nucleotides outside the gene matches: 8. The CDR3 spans 14 residues. CDR1 and CDR2 (germline): GTSNPN, SVGIG (reference sequence). The CDR3 loop is CAWRYRGGGQPQHF. DNA for the CDR3: TGTGCCTGGAGGTACAGGGGTGGCGGTCAGCCCCAGCATTTT.

The chain is built from TRBV27 and TRBJ1-4; 8 nucleotides line up with TRBD1. The trim removed 4 bases at V and 2 bases at J, leaving 6 bases unmatched. The CDR3 loop spans 16 amino acids. Germline CDR1 and CDR2: MNHEY and SMNVEV (reference sequence). CDR3 residues: CASSWGRGRTNEKLFF. The CDR3 coding sequence is TGTGCCAGCAGTTGGGGCAGGGGGCGTACTAATGAAAAACTGTTTTTT.

The chain links TRBV7-3 to TRBJ2-3; TRBD1 matches 8 bases. Germline lookup yields CDR1 SGHTA and CDR2 FQGTGA. J lost 0 bases, V lost 4 bases, and 15 bases had no gene match. This CDR3 comprises 19 residues. This chain's CDR3 is CASSSNPGTTGASTDTQYF. The CDR3 region has the DNA TGTGCCAGCAGCTCTAACCCAGGGACGACAGGGGCCAGCACAGATACGCAGTATTTT.

The chain recombines TRBV5-4 with TRBJ2-5; 10 bases are a match to TRBD1. Trimming removed 3 bases from V and 4 bases from J; junction bases left unmatched: 6. The length of the CDR3 is 15 residues. Germline V lookup: CDR1 SGHNT, CDR2 YYREEE (reference sequence). The CDR3 is CASSSQTGGIETQYF. Here the CDR3 DNA reads TGTGCCAGCAGCTCCCAGACAGGGGGCATAGAGACCCAGTACTTC.

V usage is TRBV9 and J usage is TRBJ2-3; 10 bases are a match to TRBD2. The germline V gene encodes CDR1 SGDLS and CDR2 YYNGEE. The ends lost 1 base at V and 7 bases at J; junction bases unmatched: 6. The length of the CDR3 is 15 residues. The CDR3 region is CASSVTSGADNTQYF. In nucleotides, the CDR3 is TGTGCCAGCAGCGTAACTAGCGGGGCTGATAATACGCAGTATTTT.

This chain joins TRBV3-1 (or the pseudogene TRBV3-2) and TRBJ1-2, with D maybe TRBD1 (6 bases). Germline V gene lookup returns CDR1 LGHDT and CDR2 YNNKEL (reference sequence). V was clipped by 4 bases and J by 0 bases, with 15 bases between them. The CDR3 contains 16 residues. CDR3 bases: TGTGCCAGCAGCCGTTCACAGGGTTTAGCTAACTATGGCTACACCTTC. Protein product: CASSRSQGLANYGYTF.

V and J are TRBV7-9 and TRBJ1-1; D is ambiguous. Germline CDR1 and CDR2: SEHNR and FQNEAQ (reference sequence). With 1 base removed from V and 1 base from J, the gap between germline ends came to 16 bases. The CDR3 extends over 17 amino acids. DNA for the CDR3: TGTGCCAGCAGCTTAGTTGGGCAGCGGAGGACGAACACTGAAGCTTTCTTT. This codes for CASSLVGQRRTNTEAFF.

In its sample, this clone was seen once. The DNA of the CDR3 is TGTGCCAGTAGGGGCAGGGGGCGGGATGAAAAACTGTTTTTT. As protein: CASRGRGRDEKLFF. The chain recombines TRBV19 with TRBJ1-4; 8 nucleotides match TRBD1. V trimming: 6 bases; J trimming: 6 bases; junction bases outside the gene matches: 6. The CDR3 has 14 amino acids. Germline assignment: CDR1 LNHDA and CDR2 SQIVND (reference sequence).

This rearrangement joins TRBV2 to TRBJ1-5; no clear D gene. CDR3 length: 12 residues. Germline CDR1 and CDR2: SNHLY and FYNNEI. The V and J ends lost 5 bases and 5 bases respectively, with 7 bases between them. The CDR3 spells CASSPDYQPQHF. The CDR3 DNA reads TGTGCCAGCAGTCCAGACTATCAGCCCCAGCATTTT.

V gene TRBV15 combines with J gene TRBJ1-6, with 11 bases fitting TRBD1. CDR3 length: 15 residues. J gave up 8 bases and V 2 bases, and 2 bases lay outside the gene matches. Germline lookup yields CDR1 LNHNV and CDR2 YYDKDF (reference sequence). The CDR3 sequence: CATSRSGQGDSPLHF. CDR3 nucleotide sequence: TGTGCCACCAGCAGATCGGGACAGGGGGATTCACCCCTCCACTTT.